The TCR beta chain described here comes from a study of Tregs in tolerant kidney transplant recipients. Data came from immunoSEQ multiplex PCR; TCRdb stores just in-frame clones and leaves some out. The sample includes around 50,000 clones, approximately 82% of them seen just once. Comment on this clone: Its antigen is undetermined.

CD4+CD25+CD127- Tregs, CD4+CD25- non-Tregs, CD4 and CD8 cells were sorted. Between the trimmed V and J ends, which lost 2 bases and 5 bases, there was a span of 15 bases. Germline CDR1 is MGHDK and CDR2 is SYGVNS. The CDR3 is 15 residues long. Overall study findings and caveats: Biological reproducibility was not directly addressed, but technical replication error appeared minimal. The small number of patients limits these findings pending further validation.

The rearrangement joins TRBV25-1 to TRBJ2-5; D call uncertain. The clonotype was recovered from a human donor in good health. The sequencing sample was made of CD4+ T cells from blood. The chain's CDR3 is CASSEPKPLGETQYF. The CDR3 region has the DNA TGTGCCAGCAGTGAACCGAAACCTTTGGGGGAGACCCAGTACTTC.